The T cell receptor (beta chain) described here comes from a study of blood T cell repertoires in COVID-19. Clones were read by immunoSEQ multiplex PCR, and TCRdb kept only the in-frame ones, dropping some. The table records some 320,000 clones, roughly 86% of them present only once. The CDR3 loop spans 14 amino acids. Germline values: CDR1 WSHSY, CDR2 SAAADI. Trimming pared 8 bases from V and 1 base from J, leaving 12 bases between. J is TRBJ2-1 and V is TRBV10-2; D gene ambiguous. The sequence came from a woman aged 45-65 years who had been exposed to COVID-19. The sample taken for sequencing was PBMCs or T cells enriched from blood (not recorded which). The CDR3 loop reads CASCETESYNEQFF. The CDR3 region has the DNA TGCGCCAGCTGCGAGACTGAGTCCTACAATGAGCAGTTCTTC.